This T cell receptor beta chain appears in the sequencing data of a study of immune evolution from preneoplasia to lung adenocarcinoma. Some clones are missing from TCRdb's copy, which holds only in-frame ones; the method was immunoSEQ multiplex PCR. The sample carries some 41,000 clones, more than 60% recorded once. This CDR3 has 13 amino acids. V lost 5 bases and J 0 bases, leaving 5 bases between the germline ends. CDR1 and CDR2 from the germline V gene are SGHVT and SQSDAQ. Nucleic acids came from premalignant or tumor cells enriched by macro-dissection. Study-level findings and limits: KRAS-mutant nodules had the highest T cell clonality.

A remark on this clone: Its matching antigen is unknown.

Material: FFPE invasive lung adenocarcinoma tissue. The genes are TRBV7-4 and TRBJ1-5; D gene ambiguous. The sequence was collected from a person between 60 and 69 years old with lung adenocarcinoma. The CDR3 DNA sequence: TGTGCCAGCAGCCAACATAGCAATCAGCCCCAGCATTTT. It specifies CASSQHSNQPQHF. Variable domain in full (rest from reference TRBV7-4 and TRBJ1-5): GAGVSQSPRYKVAKRGRDVALRCDSISGHVTLYWYRQTLGQGSEVLTYSQSDAQRDKSGRPSGRFSAERPERSVSTLKIQRTEQGDSAVYLCASSQHSNQPQHFGDGTRLSIL.